There are a few counts of the clone carrying this TCR beta chain. The target antigen is unknown. This CDR3 has 11 residues. V was pared by 1 base and J by 9 bases, with 7 bases between. Germline CDR1 and CDR2: DFQATT and SNEGSKA (reference sequence). Indicated time point: newly diagnosed, previously untreated cHL patient sample. It was by magnetic negative selection that CD4+ T cells were purified from thawed PBMCs. Serving as comparison were PBMCs from newly diagnosed, untreated classical Hodgkin lymphoma, which were sequenced alongside the relapsed/refractory trial patients. This entry comes from a study of PD-1 blockade in classical Hodgkin lymphoma. Regarding the study as a whole: Reasons behind the repertoire differences stay unclear, perhaps disease activity or earlier therapy. Baseline TCR diversity was reportedly lower in newly diagnosed patients than in healthy donors. It was reported as lower still in relapsed/refractory patients.

Data came from immunoSEQ multiplex PCR; TCRdb stores just in-frame clones and leaves some out. This sample has fewer than 20,000 clones; about four fifths occur once, and the top ten carry around 1.2%. The sequence was obtained from a human donor with classical Hodgkin lymphoma. Sequencing used CD4+ T cells from blood. The chain has TRBV20-1 and TRBJ2-1, with D uncertain. CDR3 protein: CSARGHGEQFF. The CDR3 DNA reads as TGCAGTGCTAGAGGGCATGGTGAGCAGTTCTTC.